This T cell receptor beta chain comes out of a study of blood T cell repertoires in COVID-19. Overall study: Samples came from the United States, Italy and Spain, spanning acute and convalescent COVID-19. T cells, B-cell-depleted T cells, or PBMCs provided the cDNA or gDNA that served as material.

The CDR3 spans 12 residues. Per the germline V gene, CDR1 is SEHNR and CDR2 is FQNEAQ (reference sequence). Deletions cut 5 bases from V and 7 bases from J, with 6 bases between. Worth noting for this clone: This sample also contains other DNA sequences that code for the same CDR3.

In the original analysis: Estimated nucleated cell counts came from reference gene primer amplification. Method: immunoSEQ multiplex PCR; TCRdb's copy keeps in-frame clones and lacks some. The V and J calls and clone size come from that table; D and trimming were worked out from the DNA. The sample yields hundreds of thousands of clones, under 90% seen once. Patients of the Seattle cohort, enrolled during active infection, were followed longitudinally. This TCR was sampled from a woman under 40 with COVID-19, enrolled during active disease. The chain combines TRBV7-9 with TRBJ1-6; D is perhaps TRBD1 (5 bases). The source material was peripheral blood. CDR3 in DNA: TGTGCCAGCAGCGGGGGGAATTCACCCCTCCACTTT. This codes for CASSGGNSPLHF.